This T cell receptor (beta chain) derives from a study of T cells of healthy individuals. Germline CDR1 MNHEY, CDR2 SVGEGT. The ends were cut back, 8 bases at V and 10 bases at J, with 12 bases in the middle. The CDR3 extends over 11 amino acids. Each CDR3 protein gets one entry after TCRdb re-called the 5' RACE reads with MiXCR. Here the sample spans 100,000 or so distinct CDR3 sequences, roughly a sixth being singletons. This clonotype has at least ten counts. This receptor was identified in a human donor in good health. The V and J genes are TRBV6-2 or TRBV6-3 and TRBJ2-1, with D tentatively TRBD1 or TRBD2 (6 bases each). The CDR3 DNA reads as TGTGCCAGCCTGGACAGCGGGGAGCAGTTCTTC. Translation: CASLDSGEQFF.